One T cell receptor beta chain is described in this entry. As yet, its antigen is unknown. Germline V gives CDR1 ENHRY, CDR2 SYGVKD. The CDR3 is made up of 12 amino acids. With 5 bases removed from V and 8 bases from J, the gap between germline ends came to 12 bases. These data come from a study of blood T cells in healthy people across ages. Regarding the study as a whole: Donor CMV status, an unknown factor, possibly confounded changes in expanded clonotypes. When set beside aged donors, long-lived donors presented more naive CD4+ cells and higher diversity.

Primers used in a second PCR of about 6 to 11 cycles were a sample-barcoded 5' primer and a J-beta primer mix. TCRdb re-called the 5' RACE reads through MiXCR, storing one row per CDR3 protein. The data show 750,000 to 850,000 distinct CDR3 sequences, 25% seen once. The same sample was also studied in work on T cells of mothers and their children. Turning to that study: All RNA that had been extracted was used for cDNA synthesis at 1.5 ug per 15 ul. There were over 10 million TCR beta CDR3 reads from each mother and a few million from each child.

The source material was blood. The clonotype comes from a boy aged 5-17 years in good health. The gene calls are TRBV10-3 and TRBJ1-2, with D possibly being TRBD1 (5 bases). The CDR3 loop is CAISPGLEGYTF. The CDR3 nucleotides are TGTGCCATCAGTCCAGGGCTAGAAGGCTACACCTTC.